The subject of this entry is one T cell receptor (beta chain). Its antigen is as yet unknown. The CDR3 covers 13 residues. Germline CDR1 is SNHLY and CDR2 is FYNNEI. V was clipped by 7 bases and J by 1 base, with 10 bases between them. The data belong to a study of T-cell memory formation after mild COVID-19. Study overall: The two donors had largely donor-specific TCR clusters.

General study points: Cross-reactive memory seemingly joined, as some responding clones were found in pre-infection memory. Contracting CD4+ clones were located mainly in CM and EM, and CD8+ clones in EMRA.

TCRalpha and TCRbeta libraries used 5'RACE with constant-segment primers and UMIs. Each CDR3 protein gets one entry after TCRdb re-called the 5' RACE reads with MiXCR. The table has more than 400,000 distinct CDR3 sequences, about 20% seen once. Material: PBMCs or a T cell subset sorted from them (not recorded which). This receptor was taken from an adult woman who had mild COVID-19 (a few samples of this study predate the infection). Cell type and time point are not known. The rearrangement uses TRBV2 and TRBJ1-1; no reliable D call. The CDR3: CASTTLENTEAFF. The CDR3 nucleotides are TGTGCCAGCACCACGTTAGAGAACACTGAAGCTTTCTTT.